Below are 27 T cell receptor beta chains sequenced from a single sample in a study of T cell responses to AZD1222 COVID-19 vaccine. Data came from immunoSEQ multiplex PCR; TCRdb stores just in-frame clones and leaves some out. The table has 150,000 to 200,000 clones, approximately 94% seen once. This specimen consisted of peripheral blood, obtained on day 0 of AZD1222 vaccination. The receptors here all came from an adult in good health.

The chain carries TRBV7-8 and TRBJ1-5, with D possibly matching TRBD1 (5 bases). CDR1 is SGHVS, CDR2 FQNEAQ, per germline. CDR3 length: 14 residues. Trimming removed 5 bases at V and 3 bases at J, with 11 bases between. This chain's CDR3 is CASSPGGYNQPQHF. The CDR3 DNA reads TGTGCCAGCAGCCCTGGGGGTTACAATCAGCCCCAGCATTTT.

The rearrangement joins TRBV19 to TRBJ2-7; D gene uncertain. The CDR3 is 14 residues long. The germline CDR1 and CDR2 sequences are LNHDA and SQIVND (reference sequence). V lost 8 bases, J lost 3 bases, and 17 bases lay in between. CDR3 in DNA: TGTGCCAGTGCTCAGGTTTTTCCTGGCTACGAGCAGTACTTC. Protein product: CASAQVFPGYEQYF.

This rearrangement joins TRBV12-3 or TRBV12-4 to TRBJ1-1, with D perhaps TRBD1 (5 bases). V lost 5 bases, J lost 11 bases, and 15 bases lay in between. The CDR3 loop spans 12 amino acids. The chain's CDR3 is CASSLTGSLAFF. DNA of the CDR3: TGTGCCAGCAGTCTTACAGGTTCCTTGGCTTTCTTT.

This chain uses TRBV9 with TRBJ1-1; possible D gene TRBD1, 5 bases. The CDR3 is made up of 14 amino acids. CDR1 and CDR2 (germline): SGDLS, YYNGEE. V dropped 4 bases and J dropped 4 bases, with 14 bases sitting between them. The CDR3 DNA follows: TGTGCCAGCAGCCAAGGGGTGGCGGGCACTGAAGCTTTCTTT. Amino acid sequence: CASSQGVAGTEAFF.

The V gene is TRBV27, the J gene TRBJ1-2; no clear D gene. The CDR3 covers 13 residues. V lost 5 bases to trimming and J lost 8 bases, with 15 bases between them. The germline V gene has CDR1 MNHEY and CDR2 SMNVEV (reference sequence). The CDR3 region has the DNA TGTGCCAGCAGTGAAGTAGGGTTTGAGGGCTACACCTTC. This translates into CASSEVGFEGYTF.

CDR3 sequence: CSAPSGLSYTEAFF. In DNA form, the CDR3 reads TGCAGCGCCCCATCCGGGTTGAGCTACACTGAAGCTTTCTTT. The chain is built from TRBV29-1 and TRBJ1-1, with D hard to call. CDR3 length: 14 amino acids. V was pared by 7 bases and J by 3 bases, with 18 bases between. CDR1 and CDR2 (germline): SQVTM, ANQGSEA.

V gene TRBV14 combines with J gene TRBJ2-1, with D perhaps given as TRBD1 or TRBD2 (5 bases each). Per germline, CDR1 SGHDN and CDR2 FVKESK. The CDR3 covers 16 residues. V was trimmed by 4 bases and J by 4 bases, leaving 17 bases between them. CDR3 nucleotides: TGTGCCAGCAGCCGCGCCGGGGCCCAACCATACAATGAGCAGTTCTTC. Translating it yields CASSRAGAQPYNEQFF. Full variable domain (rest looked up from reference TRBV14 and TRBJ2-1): EAGVTQFPSHSVIEKGQTVTLRCDPISGHDNLYWYRRVMGKEIKFLLHFVKESKQDESGMPNNRFLAERTGGTYSTLKVQPAELEDSGVYFCASSRAGAQPYNEQFFGPGTRLTVL.

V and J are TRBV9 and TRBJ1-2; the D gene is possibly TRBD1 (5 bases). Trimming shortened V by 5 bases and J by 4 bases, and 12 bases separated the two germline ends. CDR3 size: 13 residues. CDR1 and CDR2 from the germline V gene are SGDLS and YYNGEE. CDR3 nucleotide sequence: TGTGCCAGCAGTATGCAGGGACCCTATGGCTACACCTTC. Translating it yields CASSMQGPYGYTF.

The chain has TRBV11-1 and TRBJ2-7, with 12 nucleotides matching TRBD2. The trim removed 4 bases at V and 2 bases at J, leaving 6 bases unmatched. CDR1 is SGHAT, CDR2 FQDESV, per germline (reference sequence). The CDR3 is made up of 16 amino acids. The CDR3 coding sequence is TGTGCCAGCAGCTGGACTAGCGGGGCCAACCCCTACGAGCAGTACTTC. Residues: CASSWTSGANPYEQYF.

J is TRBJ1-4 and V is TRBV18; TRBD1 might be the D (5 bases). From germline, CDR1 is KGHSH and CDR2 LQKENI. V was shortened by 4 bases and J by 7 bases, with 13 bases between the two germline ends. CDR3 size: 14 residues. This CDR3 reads CASSQSRGSEKLFF. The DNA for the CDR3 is TGTGCCAGCTCACAGAGTCGGGGGAGTGAAAAACTGTTTTTT.

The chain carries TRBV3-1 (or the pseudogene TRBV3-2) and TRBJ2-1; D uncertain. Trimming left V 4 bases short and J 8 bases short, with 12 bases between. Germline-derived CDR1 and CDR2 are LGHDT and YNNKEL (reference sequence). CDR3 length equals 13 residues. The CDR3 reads CASSLTQWDEQFF. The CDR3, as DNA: TGTGCCAGCAGCCTGACCCAGTGGGATGAGCAGTTCTTC.

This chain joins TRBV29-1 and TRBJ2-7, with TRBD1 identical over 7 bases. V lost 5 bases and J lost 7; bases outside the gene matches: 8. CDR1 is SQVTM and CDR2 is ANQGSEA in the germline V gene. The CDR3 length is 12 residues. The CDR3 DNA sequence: TGCAGCGTTAGGGGGCAGGGGAGAGAGCAGTACTTC. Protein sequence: CSVRGQGREQYF.

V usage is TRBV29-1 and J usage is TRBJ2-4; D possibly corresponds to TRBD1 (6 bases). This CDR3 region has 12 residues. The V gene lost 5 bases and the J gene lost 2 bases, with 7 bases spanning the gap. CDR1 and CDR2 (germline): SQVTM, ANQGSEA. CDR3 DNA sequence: TGCAGCGTTCAGGGGACCAAAAACATTCAGTACTTC. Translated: CSVQGTKNIQYF.

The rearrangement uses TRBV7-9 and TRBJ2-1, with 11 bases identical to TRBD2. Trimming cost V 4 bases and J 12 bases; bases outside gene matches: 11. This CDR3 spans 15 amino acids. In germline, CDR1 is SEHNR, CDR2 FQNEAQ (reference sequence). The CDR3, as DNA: TGTGCCAGCAGCTGGTCGACTAGCGGGATTGGGGGGCAGTTCTTC. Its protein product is CASSWSTSGIGGQFF.

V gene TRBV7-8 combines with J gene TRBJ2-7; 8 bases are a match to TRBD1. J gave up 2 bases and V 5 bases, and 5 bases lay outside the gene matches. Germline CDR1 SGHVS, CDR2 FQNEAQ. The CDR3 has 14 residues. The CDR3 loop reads CASSPDRVPYEQYF. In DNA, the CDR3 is TGTGCCAGCAGCCCGGACAGGGTACCCTACGAGCAGTACTTC.

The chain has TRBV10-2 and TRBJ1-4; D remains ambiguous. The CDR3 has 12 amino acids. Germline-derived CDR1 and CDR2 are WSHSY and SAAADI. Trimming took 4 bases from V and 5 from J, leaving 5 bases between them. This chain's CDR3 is CASSGLNEKLFF. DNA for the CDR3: TGCGCCAGCAGTGGACTCAATGAAAAACTGTTTTTT.

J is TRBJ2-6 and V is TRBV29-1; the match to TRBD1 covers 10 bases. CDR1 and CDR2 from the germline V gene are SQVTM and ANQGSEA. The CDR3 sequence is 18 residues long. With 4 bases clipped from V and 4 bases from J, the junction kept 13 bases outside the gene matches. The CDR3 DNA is TGCAGCGTTGTGGTGGGACAGGGGACGTCGAGGGGGGCCAACGTCCTGACTTTC. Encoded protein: CSVVVGQGTSRGANVLTF.

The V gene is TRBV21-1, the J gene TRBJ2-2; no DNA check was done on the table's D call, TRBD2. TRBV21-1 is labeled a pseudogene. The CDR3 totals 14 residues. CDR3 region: CAPDFREGAGELFF. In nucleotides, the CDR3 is TGTGCCCCCGATTTCAGGGAGGGCGCCGGGGAGCTGTTTTTT.

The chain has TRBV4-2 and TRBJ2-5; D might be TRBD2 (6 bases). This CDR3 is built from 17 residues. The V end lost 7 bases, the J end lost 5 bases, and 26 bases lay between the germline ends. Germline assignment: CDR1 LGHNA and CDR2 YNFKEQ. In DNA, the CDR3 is TGTGCCAGCACTCCTGGTGGGAGGACGATGGGTGGGGAGACCCAGTACTTC. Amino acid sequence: CASTPGGRTMGGETQYF.

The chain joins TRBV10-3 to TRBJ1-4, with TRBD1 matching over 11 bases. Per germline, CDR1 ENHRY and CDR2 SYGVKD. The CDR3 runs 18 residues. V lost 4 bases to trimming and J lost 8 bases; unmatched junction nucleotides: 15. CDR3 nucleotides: TGTGCCATCAGTGGGAGTCCCGTAGGACAGGGGGCTTTAGAAAAACTGTTTTTT. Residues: CAISGSPVGQGALEKLFF.

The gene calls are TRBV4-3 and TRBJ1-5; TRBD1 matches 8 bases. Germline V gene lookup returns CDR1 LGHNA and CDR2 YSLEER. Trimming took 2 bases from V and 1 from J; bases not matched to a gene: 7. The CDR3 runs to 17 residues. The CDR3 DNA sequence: TGCGCCAGCAGCCAATCCGGACAGGGCGTAAGCAATCAGCCCCAGCATTTT. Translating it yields CASSQSGQGVSNQPQHF.

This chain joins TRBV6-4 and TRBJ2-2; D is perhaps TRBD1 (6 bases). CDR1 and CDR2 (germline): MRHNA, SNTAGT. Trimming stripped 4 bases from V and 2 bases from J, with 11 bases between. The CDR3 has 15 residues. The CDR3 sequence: CASSAGTTNTGELFF. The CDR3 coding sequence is TGTGCCAGCAGTGCCGGGACAACAAACACCGGGGAGCTGTTTTTT.

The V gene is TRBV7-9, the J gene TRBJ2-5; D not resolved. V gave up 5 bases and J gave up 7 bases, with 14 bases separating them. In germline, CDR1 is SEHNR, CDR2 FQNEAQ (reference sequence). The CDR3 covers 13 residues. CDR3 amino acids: CASSGRTVGTQYF. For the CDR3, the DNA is TGTGCCAGCAGCGGGCGGACCGTGGGGACCCAGTACTTC.

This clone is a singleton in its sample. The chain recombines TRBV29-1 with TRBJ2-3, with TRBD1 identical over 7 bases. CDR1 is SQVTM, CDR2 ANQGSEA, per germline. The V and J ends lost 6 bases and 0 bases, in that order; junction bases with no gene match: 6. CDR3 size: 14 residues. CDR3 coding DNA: TGCAGCGTAACAGGGGCTCCTAGCACAGATACGCAGTATTTT. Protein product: CSVTGAPSTDTQYF.

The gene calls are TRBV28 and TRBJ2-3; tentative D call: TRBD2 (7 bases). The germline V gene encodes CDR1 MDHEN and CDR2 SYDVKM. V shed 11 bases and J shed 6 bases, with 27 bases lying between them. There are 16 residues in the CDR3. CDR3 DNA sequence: TGTGCCTCCAGGGGCGGAGGAGCGGGAACCTTGGATACGCAGTATTTT. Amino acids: CASRGGGAGTLDTQYF.

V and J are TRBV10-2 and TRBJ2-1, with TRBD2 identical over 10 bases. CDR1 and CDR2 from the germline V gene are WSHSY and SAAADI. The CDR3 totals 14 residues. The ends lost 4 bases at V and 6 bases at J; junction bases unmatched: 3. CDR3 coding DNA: TGCGCCAGCAGTGGGACTAGCGGTAGCAATGAGCAGTTCTTC. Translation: CASSGTSGSNEQFF.

The CDR3 is CASSSSAGGFGGYTF. For the CDR3, the DNA is TGTGCCAGCAGCTCCAGTGCAGGGGGGTTTGGGGGCTACACCTTC. The chain couples TRBV5-4 to TRBJ1-2; 7 bases fit TRBD1. The CDR3 runs 15 residues. The V segment lost 3 bases and the J segment 8 bases; nucleotides outside the gene matches: 13. Germline values: CDR1 SGHNT, CDR2 YYREEE (reference sequence).